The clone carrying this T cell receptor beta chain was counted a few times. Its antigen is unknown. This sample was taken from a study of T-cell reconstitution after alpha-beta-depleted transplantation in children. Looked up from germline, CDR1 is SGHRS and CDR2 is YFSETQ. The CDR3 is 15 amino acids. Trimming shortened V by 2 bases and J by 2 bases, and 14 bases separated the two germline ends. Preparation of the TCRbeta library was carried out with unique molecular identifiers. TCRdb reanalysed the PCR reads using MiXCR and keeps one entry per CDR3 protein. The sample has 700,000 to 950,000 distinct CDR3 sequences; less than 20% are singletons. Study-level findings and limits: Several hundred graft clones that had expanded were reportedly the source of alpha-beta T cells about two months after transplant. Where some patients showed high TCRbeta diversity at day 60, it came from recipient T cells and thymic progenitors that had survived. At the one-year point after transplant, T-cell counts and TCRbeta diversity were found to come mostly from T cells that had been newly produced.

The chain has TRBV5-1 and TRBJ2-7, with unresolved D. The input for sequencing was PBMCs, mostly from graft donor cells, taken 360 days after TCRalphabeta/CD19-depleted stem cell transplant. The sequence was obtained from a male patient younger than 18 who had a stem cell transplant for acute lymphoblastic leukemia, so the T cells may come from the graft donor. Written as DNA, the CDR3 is TGCGCCAGCAGCTTTTCGAGGAGTAAGGCCTACGAGCAGTACTTC. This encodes CASSFSRSKAYEQYF.